Following are 3 T cell receptor beta chains from one sample sequenced in a study of cytomegalovirus exposure and HLA in healthy donors. PCR used 60 Vbeta primers and 13 Jbeta primers. Clones were sequenced by immunoSEQ multiplex PCR, and TCRdb holds only the in-frame ones, with some missing. The sample holds around 150,000 clones, about 75% seen once. Sequencing was done on a sample of PBMCs. The origin of the receptors is a male donor in good health and CMV-seropositive.

Worth noting for this clone: One end of the junction fails to match germline, which may point to a read error. The J gene is TRBJ1-1, the V gene TRBV5-4; D not resolved. Germline CDR1 is SGHNT and CDR2 is YYREEE (reference sequence). The CDR3 length is 12 residues. CDR3 coding DNA: TGTACCAGCAGCTTGCGGAACACTGAAGCTTTCTTT. Its protein is CTSSLRNTEAFF.

J is TRBJ2-2 and V is TRBV11-3; weak D call: TRBD2 (6 bases). V was clipped by 2 bases and J by 3 bases, with 13 bases between them. Germline V lookup: CDR1 SGHNT, CDR2 YENEEA. The CDR3 is 16 residues long. This CDR3 is CASSLLRGGDTGELFF. The CDR3 nucleotides read TGTGCCAGCAGCTTACTCCGTGGAGGGGACACCGGGGAGCTGTTTTTT.

V and J are TRBV7-6 and TRBJ2-7; 9 bases align to TRBD1. With 4 bases clipped from V and 2 bases from J, the junction kept 6 bases outside the gene matches. The germline V gene has CDR1 SGHVS and CDR2 FNYEAQ. The CDR3 covers 15 residues. The CDR3 DNA follows: TGTGCCAGCAGCTGGGGACAGGGAGGGACCTACGAGCAGTACTTC. Protein sequence: CASSWGQGGTYEQYF.